The sequence of this TCR beta chain was determined in a study of cytomegalovirus exposure and HLA in healthy donors. Study-wide results and caveats: Overall, some 160 TCR beta chains were annotated as cytomegalovirus-associated. Rarity held for most TCR sequences, but there were some public TCRs that occurred in many donors.

Both 60 Vbeta primers and 13 Jbeta primers went into the PCR. As originally analysed: In a later analysis, some 80 million unique TCR beta chains included roughly 11 million shared by two or more donors. TCRdb keeps only in-frame clones here, not all; method: immunoSEQ multiplex PCR. The V and J calls and clone size were taken over from that table, and D and trimming were inferred from the DNA. The table has 95,000 to 150,000 clones, about three quarters seen once. Points on this clone: Antigen: not known.

The V end was cut by 0 bases, the J end by 7 bases, with 13 bases between. The CDR3 has 15 amino acids. The germline V gene has CDR1 SGHNT and CDR2 YENEEA. The source of this sequence is a man aged 45 to 65 in good health and CMV-seronegative. What was sequenced was PBMCs. V and J are TRBV11-3 and TRBJ2-1; a possible D gene is TRBD1 (6 bases). Here the CDR3 reads CASSLDLGGGNEQFF. The CDR3 DNA reads TGTGCCAGCAGCTTAGATCTAGGGGGTGGTAATGAGCAGTTCTTC.